This passage covers 14 T cell receptor beta chains from one sample sequenced in a study of CD8+ T cells in alopecia areata. Treatment noted: oral pan-JAK inhibitor, 5-10 mg twice daily. In each case, RNA was isolated and then reverse transcribed into cDNA as the sequencing template. TCRdb's copy holds only in-frame clones and misses some; the assay was immunoSEQ multiplex PCR. The sample lists about 160,000 clones; around 71% were seen once. The sample was CD4+ T cells sorted from blood, taken at week 4, from a patient treated with tofacitinib. These receptors originate from a human donor with alopecia areata.

This chain connects TRBV25-1 to TRBJ1-2; possibly TRBD1 for D (6 bases). Germline assignment: CDR1 MGHDK and CDR2 SYGVNS. V gave up 2 bases and J gave up 4 bases, with 11 bases separating them. The CDR3 covers 14 residues. The CDR3 bases are TGTGCCAGCAGTGAAGGGTCAGGGGCCTATGGCTACACCTTC. Residues: CASSEGSGAYGYTF.

This clone has more than one count but fewer than ten. This chain connects TRBV7-9 to TRBJ2-5, with D hard to call. The V gene lost 5 bases and the J gene lost 5 bases, with 15 bases spanning the gap. Germline V lookup: CDR1 SEHNR, CDR2 FQNEAQ (reference sequence). The CDR3 runs to 14 residues. The CDR3 coding sequence is TGTGCCAGCAGCCATAATTCGCCAACGGAGACCCAGTACTTC. Translation gives CASSHNSPTETQYF.

This clone was seen only a few times. The J gene is TRBJ2-7, the V gene TRBV7-8; D unclear. V was shortened by 5 bases and J by 6 bases, with 14 bases between the two germline ends. The CDR3 runs to 13 residues. Germline assignment: CDR1 SGHVS and CDR2 FQNEAQ. The CDR3 sequence is CASSPNGEFEQYF. CDR3 in DNA: TGTGCCAGCAGCCCGAACGGAGAATTCGAGCAGTACTTC.

This clone was counted a few times. This sequence joins TRBV30 and TRBJ2-1, with TRBD2 as a possible D gene (7 bases). CDR1 is GTSNPN and CDR2 is SVGIG in the germline V gene (reference sequence). This CDR3 is built from 18 residues. The V end lost 7 bases, the J end lost 6 bases, and 31 bases lay between the germline ends. For the CDR3, the DNA is TGTGCCTTACACGGTGCACCGCTCGCGGGGGCCTCTACCAATGAGCAGTTCTTC. Its translation: CALHGAPLAGASTNEQFF.

The chain joins TRBV9 to TRBJ1-1; tentatively, D is TRBD1 (5 bases). Germline assignment: CDR1 SGDLS and CDR2 YYNGEE. The CDR3 runs to 13 residues. Trimming left V 4 bases short and J 10 bases short, with 17 bases between. CDR3 sequence reads: CASSQGQGLVAFF. CDR3 in DNA: TGTGCCAGCAGCCAAGGTCAGGGTCTCGTAGCTTTCTTT.

In DNA, the CDR3 is TGTGCCAGCAGCTTAGGCCGGGGTTGGGGAGGAAACATTCAGTACTTC. Residues: CASSLGRGWGGNIQYF. This chain links TRBV13 with TRBJ2-4; TRBD2 is a possible D gene (6 bases). The V gene's germline CDR1 is PRHDT and CDR2 FYEKMQ (reference sequence). V shed 0 bases and J shed 6 bases, with 15 bases lying between them. CDR3 length equals 16 residues. The variable domain in full, completed from reference TRBV13 and TRBJ2-4, reads AAGVIQSPRHLIKEKRETATLKCYPIPRHDTVYWYQQGPGQDPQFLISFYEKMQSDKGSIPDRFSAQQFSDYHSELNMSSLELGDSALYFCASSLGRGWGGNIQYFGAGTRLSVL.

The chain links TRBV10-3 to TRBJ2-1; D unresolved. Trimming left V 3 bases short and J 10 bases short, with 10 bases between. Germline V gene lookup returns CDR1 ENHRY and CDR2 SYGVKD. The CDR3 covers 12 residues. This chain's CDR3 is CAISEQSGEQFF. The CDR3 DNA sequence: TGTGCCATCAGTGAACAATCGGGCGAGCAGTTCTTC.

This clone was picked up one time. Other DNA sequences from this sample encode an identical CDR3 as well. This chain uses TRBV29-1 with TRBJ1-1; D ambiguous. This CDR3 has 11 residues. V gave up 4 bases and J gave up 1 base, with 4 bases separating them. In germline, CDR1 is SQVTM, CDR2 ANQGSEA. The CDR3 region is CSVGKNTEAFF. The DNA for the CDR3 is TGCAGCGTTGGGAAGAACACTGAAGCTTTCTTT.

About this clone: Other DNA sequences in this sample translate to the same CDR3. This chain uses TRBV18 with TRBJ2-5; D remains unclear. CDR3 length: 13 residues. The V and J ends lost 6 bases and 5 bases respectively, with 13 bases between them. Germline V gene sequence: CDR1 KGHSH, CDR2 LQKENI. The CDR3 here is CASSPSLQETQYF. CDR3 in DNA: TGTGCCAGCTCCCCTTCGTTGCAGGAGACCCAGTACTTC.

The chain links TRBV7-2 to TRBJ1-1; no firm D call. The CDR3 length is 14 residues. Trimming took 2 bases from V and 1 from J, leaving 8 bases between them. The germline CDR1 and CDR2 sequences are SGHTA and FQGNSA. CDR3 in DNA: TGTGCCAGCAGCTTATGGAGGGAGAACACTGAAGCTTTCTTT. Translating it yields CASSLWRENTEAFF.

The V and J genes are TRBV29-1 and TRBJ2-6; unclear D gene. This CDR3 is built from 13 residues. Germline V gene data show CDR1 as SQVTM and CDR2 as ANQGSEA. Trimming pared 4 bases from V and 0 bases from J, leaving 4 bases between. The CDR3, as DNA: TGCAGCGTTGGTTACTCTGGGGCCAACGTCCTGACTTTC. Translated, it gives CSVGYSGANVLTF.

The chain has TRBV29-1 and TRBJ1-2, with a weak D call TRBD1 (6 bases). Germline V gives CDR1 SQVTM, CDR2 ANQGSEA. V lost 5 bases to trimming and J lost 8 bases, with 24 bases between them. The CDR3 consists of 15 residues. The CDR3 DNA reads as TGCAGCGTTATAAGCGGGCAGGGGTTTACGAGGGGCTACACCTTC. Translated, it gives CSVISGQGFTRGYTF.

V usage is TRBV11-1 and J usage is TRBJ1-1; D gene uncertain. V lost 5 bases and J lost 4, with 20 bases in between. This CDR3 is 16 amino acids long. Germline V gene lookup returns CDR1 SGHAT and CDR2 FQDESV (reference sequence). The CDR3: CASSPQRGQGSTEAFF. In DNA, the CDR3 is TGTGCCAGCAGCCCTCAACGGGGTCAAGGATCCACTGAAGCTTTCTTT.

The chain carries TRBV15 and TRBJ2-1, with D possibly TRBD2 on 5 matching bases. Germline V gene lookup returns CDR1 LNHNV and CDR2 YYDKDF (reference sequence). V was trimmed by 4 bases and J by 8 bases, leaving 9 bases between them. This CDR3 region has 12 residues. The CDR3 is CATSKAGHEQFF. CDR3 sequence (DNA): TGTGCCACCAGCAAGGCGGGCCATGAGCAGTTCTTC.